This TCR beta chain was recorded in a study of OX40 agonist ivuxolimab in advanced cancers. Study-wide background: Two cutaneous melanoma patients and one hepatocellular carcinoma patient, three in all, had partial responses.

The CDR3 runs to 19 residues. V was pared by 4 bases and J by 9 bases, with 31 bases between. From germline, CDR1 is LGHNA and CDR2 YSLEER. Clones were sequenced by immunoSEQ multiplex PCR, and TCRdb holds only the in-frame ones, with some missing. The profile shows fewer than 95,000 clones, roughly 80% of them singletons. Blood was sampled at baseline, cycle 4 day 1, and cycle 7 day 1. A note on this clone: Its antigen is as yet unknown.

Broader study findings: Near-lowest levels of clonal expansion characterized partial responders at 0.1-3.0 mg/kg.

Source: CD4+ or CD8+ T cells sorted from blood, taken in a trial of the OX40 agonist ivuxolimab. The V gene is TRBV4-3, the J gene TRBJ1-3, with D unresolved. This clonotype originated in an adult with an advanced solid tumor such as melanoma, head and neck, liver or kidney cancer. The CDR3 protein is CASSLGVGSKSTPSGTIYF. CDR3 sequence (DNA): TGCGCCAGCAGCCTTGGCGTAGGGAGTAAGTCCACGCCTTCGGGCACCATATATTTT.